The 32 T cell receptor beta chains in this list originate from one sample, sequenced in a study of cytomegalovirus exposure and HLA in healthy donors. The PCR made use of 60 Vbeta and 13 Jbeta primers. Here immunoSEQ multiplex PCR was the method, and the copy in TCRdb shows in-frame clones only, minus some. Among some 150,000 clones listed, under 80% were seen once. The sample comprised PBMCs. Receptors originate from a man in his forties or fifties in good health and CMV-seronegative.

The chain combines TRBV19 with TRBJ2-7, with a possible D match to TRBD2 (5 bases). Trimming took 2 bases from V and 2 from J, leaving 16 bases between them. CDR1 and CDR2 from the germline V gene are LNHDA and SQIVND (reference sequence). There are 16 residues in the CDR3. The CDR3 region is CASSIFSGSGAYEQYF. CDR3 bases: TGTGCCAGTAGTATATTTTCTGGGTCCGGGGCCTACGAGCAGTACTTC.

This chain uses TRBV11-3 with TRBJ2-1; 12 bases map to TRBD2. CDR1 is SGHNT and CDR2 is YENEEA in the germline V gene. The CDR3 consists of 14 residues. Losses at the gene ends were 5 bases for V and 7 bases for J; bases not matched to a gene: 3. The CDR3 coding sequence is TGTGCCAGCAGCCCTAGCGGGGGGGGAAATGAGCAGTTCTTC. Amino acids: CASSPSGGGNEQFF. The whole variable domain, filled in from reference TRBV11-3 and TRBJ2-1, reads EAGVVQSPRYKIIEKKQPVAFWCNPISGHNTLYWYLQNLGQGPELLIRYENEEAVDDSQLPKDRFSAERLKGVDSTLKIQPAELGDSAVYLCASSPSGGGNEQFFGPGTRLTVL.

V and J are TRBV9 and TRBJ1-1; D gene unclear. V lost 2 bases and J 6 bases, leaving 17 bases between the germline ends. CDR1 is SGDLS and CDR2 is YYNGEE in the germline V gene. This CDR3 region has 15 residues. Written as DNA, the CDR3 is TGTGCCAGCAGCGTGGGCGGGTCAGCCGGGCCTGAAGCTTTCTTT. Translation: CASSVGGSAGPEAFF.

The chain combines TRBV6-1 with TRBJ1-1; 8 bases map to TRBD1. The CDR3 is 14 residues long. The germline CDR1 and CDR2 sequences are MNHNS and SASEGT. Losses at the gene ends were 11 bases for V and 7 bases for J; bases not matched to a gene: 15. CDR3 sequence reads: CACSNSQTGVEAFF. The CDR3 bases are TGTGCCTGCTCTAATTCTCAGACAGGGGTTGAAGCTTTCTTT.

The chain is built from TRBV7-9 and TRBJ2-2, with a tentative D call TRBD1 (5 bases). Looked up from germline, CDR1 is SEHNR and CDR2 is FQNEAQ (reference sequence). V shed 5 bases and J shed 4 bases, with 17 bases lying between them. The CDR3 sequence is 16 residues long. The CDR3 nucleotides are TGTGCCAGCAGCACAGACACAGGCGGTATCACCGGGGAGCTGTTTTTT. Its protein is CASSTDTGGITGELFF.

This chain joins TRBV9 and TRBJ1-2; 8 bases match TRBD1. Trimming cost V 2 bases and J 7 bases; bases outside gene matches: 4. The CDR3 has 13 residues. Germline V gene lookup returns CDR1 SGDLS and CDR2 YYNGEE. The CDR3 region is CASSVAGGSGYTF. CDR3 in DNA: TGTGCCAGCAGCGTCGCAGGGGGCAGTGGCTACACCTTC.

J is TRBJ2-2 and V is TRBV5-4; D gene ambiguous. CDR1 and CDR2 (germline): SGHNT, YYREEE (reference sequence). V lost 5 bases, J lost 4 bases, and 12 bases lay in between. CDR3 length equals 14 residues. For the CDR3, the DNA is TGTGCCAGCAGTCCATCTATCCCCACCGGGGAGCTGTTTTTT. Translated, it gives CASSPSIPTGELFF.

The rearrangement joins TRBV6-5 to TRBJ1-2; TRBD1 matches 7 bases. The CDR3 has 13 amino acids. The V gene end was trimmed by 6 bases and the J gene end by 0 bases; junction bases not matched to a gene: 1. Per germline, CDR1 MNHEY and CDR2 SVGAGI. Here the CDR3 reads CASRGQPNYGYTF. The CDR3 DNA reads TGTGCCAGCAGGGGACAGCCTAACTATGGCTACACCTTC.

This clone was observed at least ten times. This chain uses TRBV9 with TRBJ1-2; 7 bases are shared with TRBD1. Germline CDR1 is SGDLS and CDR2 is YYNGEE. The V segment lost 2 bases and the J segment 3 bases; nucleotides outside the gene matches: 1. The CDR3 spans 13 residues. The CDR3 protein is CASSVGTDYGYTF. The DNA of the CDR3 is TGTGCCAGCAGCGTTGGGACAGACTATGGCTACACCTTC.

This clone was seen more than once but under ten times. In DNA, the CDR3 is TGTGCCAGCAGCGTAGACGGGACAGCCAACGTCCTGACTTTC. It yields the protein CASSVDGTANVLTF. The chain is built from TRBV9 and TRBJ2-6; a weak D match, TRBD1 (6 bases). Deletions cut 0 bases from V and 7 bases from J, with 8 bases between. Germline CDR1 is SGDLS and CDR2 is YYNGEE. The CDR3 is 14 amino acids.

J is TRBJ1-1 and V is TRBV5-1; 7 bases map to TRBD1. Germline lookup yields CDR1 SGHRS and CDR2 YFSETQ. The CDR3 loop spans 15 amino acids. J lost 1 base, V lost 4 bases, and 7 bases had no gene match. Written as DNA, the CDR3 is TGCGCCAGCAGCACAAGGGGGCAGGCGAACACTGAAGCTTTCTTT. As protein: CASSTRGQANTEAFF.

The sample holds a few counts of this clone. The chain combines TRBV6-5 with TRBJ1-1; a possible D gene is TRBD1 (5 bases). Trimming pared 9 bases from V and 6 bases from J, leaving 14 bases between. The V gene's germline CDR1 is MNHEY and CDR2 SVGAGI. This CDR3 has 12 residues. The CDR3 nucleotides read TGTGCCAGTACCCCACCAGGGCCTGAAGCTTTCTTT. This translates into CASTPPGPEAFF.

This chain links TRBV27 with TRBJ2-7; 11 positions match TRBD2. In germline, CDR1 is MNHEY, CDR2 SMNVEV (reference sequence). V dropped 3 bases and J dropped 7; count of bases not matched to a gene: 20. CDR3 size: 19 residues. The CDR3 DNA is TGTGCCAGCAGTTTGGGCAGGGCAGTGTTAGCGGGAGGGGGGAGGGAGCAGTACTTC. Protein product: CASSLGRAVLAGGGREQYF.

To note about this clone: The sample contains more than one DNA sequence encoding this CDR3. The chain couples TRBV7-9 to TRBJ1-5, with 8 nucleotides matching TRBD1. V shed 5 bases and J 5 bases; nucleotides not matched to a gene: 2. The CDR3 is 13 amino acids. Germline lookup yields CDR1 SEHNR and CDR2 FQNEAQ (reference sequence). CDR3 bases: TGTGCCAGCAGCGAGACAGGGGATCAGCCCCAGCATTTT. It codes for CASSETGDQPQHF.

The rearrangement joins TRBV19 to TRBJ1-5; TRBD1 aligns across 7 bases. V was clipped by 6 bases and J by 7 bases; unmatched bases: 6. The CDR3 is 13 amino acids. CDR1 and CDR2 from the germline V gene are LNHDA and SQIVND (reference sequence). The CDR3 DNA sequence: TGTGCCAGTAGCCCAGGGGGATACCAGCCCCAGCATTTT. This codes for CASSPGGYQPQHF.

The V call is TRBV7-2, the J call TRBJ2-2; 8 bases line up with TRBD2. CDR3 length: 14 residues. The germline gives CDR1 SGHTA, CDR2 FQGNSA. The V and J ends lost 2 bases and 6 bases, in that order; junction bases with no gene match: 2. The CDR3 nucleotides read TGTGCCAGCAGCTTAACTAGCGGTTCCGGGGAGCTGTTTTTT. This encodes CASSLTSGSGELFF. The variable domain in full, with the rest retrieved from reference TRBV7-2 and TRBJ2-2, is GAGVSQSPSNKVTEKGKDVELRCDPISGHTALYWYRQSLGQGLEFLIYFQGNSAPDKSGLPSDRFSAERTGGSVSTLTIQRTQQEDSAVYLCASSLTSGSGELFFGEGSRLTVL.

The CDR3 DNA sequence: TGCGCCAGCAGCCAAGATGGGGGGTTCTATGGCTACACCTTC. Its translation is CASSQDGGFYGYTF. This sequence joins TRBV4-1 and TRBJ1-2, with D tentatively TRBD1 (5 bases). The CDR3 is made up of 14 amino acids. Germline V lookup: CDR1 MGHRA, CDR2 YSYEKL. V lost 0 bases and J 4 bases, leaving 9 bases between the germline ends.

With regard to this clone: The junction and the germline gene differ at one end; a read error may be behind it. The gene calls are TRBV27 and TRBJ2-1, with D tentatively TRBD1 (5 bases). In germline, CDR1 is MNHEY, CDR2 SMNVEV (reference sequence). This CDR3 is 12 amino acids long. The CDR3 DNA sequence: TGTGCCAGCAGTTTTTTAGGGGAAAGAGCTCTCTTC. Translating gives CASSFLGERALF.

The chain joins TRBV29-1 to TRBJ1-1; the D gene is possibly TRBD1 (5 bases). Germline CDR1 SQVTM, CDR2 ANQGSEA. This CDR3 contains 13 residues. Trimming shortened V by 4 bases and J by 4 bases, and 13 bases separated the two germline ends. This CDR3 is CSVVPTRGTEAFF. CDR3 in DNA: TGCAGCGTTGTCCCGACTAGGGGCACTGAAGCTTTCTTT.

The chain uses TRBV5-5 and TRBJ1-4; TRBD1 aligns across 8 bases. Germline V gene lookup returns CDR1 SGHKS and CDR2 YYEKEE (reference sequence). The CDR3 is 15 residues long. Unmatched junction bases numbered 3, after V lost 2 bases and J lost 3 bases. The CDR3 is CASSFHRGSNEKLFF. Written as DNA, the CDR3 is TGTGCCAGCAGCTTCCACAGGGGGTCTAATGAAAAACTGTTTTTT.

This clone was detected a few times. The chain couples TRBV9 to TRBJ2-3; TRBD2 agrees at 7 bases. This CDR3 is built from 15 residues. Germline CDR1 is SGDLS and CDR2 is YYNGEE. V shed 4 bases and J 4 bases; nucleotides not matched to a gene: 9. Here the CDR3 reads CASSLDGRHSDTQYF. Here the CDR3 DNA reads TGTGCCAGCAGCCTGGACGGGAGGCATTCAGATACGCAGTATTTT. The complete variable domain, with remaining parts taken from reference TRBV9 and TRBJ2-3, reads DSGVTQTPKHLITATGQRVTLRCSPRSGDLSVYWYQQSLDQGLQFLIQYYNGEERAKGNILERFSAQQFPDLHSELNLSSLELGDSALYFCASSLDGRHSDTQYFGPGTRLTVL.

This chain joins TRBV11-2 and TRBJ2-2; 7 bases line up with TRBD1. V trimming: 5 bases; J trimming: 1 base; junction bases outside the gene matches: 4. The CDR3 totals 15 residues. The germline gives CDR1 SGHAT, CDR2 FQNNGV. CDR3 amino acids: CASSPDRLNTGELFF. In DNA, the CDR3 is TGTGCCAGCAGCCCGGACAGGCTGAACACCGGGGAGCTGTTTTTT.

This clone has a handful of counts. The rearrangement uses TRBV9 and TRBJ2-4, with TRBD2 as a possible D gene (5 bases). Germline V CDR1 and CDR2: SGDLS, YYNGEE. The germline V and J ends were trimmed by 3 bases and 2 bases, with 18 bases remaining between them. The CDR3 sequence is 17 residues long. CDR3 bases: TGTGCCAGCAGCGCCTCTAGCAAGTGGGTCTCCAAAAACATTCAGTACTTC. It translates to CASSASSKWVSKNIQYF.

The CDR3: CATSRDVGGQGPLYEQYF. As DNA, the CDR3 is TGTGCCACCAGCAGAGATGTGGGTGGGCAGGGCCCCCTCTACGAGCAGTACTTC. V is TRBV15 and J is TRBJ2-5, with a tentative D call TRBD1 (5 bases). The tail of the sequence fits TRBJ2-7 better, so the J call may be wrong. CDR1 is LNHNV, CDR2 YYDKDF, per germline (reference sequence). This CDR3 is 18 amino acids long.

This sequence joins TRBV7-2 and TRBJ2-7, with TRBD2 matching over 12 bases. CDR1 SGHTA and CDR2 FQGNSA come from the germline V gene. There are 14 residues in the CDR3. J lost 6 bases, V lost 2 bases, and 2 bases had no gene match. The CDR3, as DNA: TGTGCCAGCAGCTTAAGACTAGCGGGAGTCGAGCAGTACTTC. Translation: CASSLRLAGVEQYF.

CDR3 nucleotides: TGTGCCAGCAGTTTATTCCCTCTGGGAACGACAGGCAGATATAGCAATCAGCCCCAGCATTTT. Residues: CASSLFPLGTTGRYSNQPQHF. The chain links TRBV27 to TRBJ1-5, with D perhaps TRBD1 (6 bases). The CDR3 totals 21 residues. Looked up from germline, CDR1 is MNHEY and CDR2 is SMNVEV (reference sequence). V was clipped by 1 base and J by 0 bases, with 25 bases between them.

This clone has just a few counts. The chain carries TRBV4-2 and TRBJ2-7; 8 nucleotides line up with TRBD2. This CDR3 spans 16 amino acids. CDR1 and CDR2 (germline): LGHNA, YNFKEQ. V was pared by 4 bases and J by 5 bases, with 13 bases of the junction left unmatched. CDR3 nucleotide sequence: TGTGCCAGCAGCCCACTAATAGCGGGGTTCGTTGACGAGCAGTACTTC. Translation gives CASSPLIAGFVDEQYF.

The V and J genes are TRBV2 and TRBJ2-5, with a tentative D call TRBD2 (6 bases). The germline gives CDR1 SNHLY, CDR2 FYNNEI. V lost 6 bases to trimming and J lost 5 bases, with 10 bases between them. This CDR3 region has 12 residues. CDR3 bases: TGTGCCAGCAGAGGAGGGGCGGAGACCCAGTACTTC. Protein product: CASRGGAETQYF.

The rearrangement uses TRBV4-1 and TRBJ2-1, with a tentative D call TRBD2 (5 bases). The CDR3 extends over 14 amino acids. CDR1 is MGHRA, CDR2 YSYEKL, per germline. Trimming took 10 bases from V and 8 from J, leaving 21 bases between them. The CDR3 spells CANSRSPGYDEQFF. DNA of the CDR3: TGCGCCAACAGTCGGTCCCCGGGGTACGATGAGCAGTTCTTC.

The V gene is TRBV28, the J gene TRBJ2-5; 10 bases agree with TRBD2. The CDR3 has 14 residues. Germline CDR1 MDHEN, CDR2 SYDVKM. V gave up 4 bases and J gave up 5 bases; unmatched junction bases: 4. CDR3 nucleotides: TGTGCCAGCAGTTCTCTAGCGGGAGACGAGACCCAGTACTTC. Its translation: CASSSLAGDETQYF.

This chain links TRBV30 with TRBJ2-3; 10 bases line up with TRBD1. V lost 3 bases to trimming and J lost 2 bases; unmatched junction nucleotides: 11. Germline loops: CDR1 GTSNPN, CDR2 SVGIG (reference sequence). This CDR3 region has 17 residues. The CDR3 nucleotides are TGTGCCTGGAGCGGAGGAGAGACAGGGGGCCTCACAGATACGCAGTATTTT. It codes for CAWSGGETGGLTDTQYF. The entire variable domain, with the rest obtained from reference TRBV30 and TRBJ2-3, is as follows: SQTIHQWPATLVQPVGSPLSLECTVEGTSNPNLYWYRQAAGRGLQLLFYSVGIGQISSEVPQNLSASRPQDRQFILSSKKLLLSDSGFYLCAWSGGETGGLTDTQYFGPGTRLTVL.

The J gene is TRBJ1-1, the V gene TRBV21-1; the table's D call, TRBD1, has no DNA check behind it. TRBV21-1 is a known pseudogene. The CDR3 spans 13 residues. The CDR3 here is CASIRQGGEEAFF. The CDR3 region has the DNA TGTGCCAGCATCCGACAGGGTGGTGAGGAAGCTTTCTTT.